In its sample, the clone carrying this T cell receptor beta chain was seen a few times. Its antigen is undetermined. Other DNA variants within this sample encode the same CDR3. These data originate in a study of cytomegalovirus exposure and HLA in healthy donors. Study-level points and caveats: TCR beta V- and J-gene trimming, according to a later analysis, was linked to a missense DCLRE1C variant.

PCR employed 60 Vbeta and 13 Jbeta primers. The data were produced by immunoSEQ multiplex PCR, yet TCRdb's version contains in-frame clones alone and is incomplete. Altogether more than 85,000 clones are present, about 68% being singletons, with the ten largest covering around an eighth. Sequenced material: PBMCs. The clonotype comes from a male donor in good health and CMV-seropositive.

The DNA of the CDR3 is TGCGCCAGCAGCTTAGGACAGGGCGGCACTGAAGCTTTCTTT. Its protein is CASSLGQGGTEAFF. The rearrangement uses TRBV5-1 and TRBJ1-1, with 8 nucleotides matching TRBD1. CDR3 length: 14 residues. After removal of 2 bases from V and 4 bases from J, the junction contained 4 bases not matched to a gene. Germline V gene lookup returns CDR1 SGHRS and CDR2 YFSETQ.